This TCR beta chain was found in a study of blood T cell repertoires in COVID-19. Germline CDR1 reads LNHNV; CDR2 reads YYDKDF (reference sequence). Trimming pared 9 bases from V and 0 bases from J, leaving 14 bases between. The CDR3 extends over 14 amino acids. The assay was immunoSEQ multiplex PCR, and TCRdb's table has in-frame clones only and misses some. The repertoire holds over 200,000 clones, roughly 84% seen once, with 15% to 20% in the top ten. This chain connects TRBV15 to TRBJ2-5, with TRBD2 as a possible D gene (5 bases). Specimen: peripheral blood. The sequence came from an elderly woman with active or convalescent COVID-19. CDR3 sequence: CATRRGLNQETQYF. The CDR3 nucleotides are TGTGCCACTCGTCGGGGTCTCAACCAAGAGACCCAGTACTTC.